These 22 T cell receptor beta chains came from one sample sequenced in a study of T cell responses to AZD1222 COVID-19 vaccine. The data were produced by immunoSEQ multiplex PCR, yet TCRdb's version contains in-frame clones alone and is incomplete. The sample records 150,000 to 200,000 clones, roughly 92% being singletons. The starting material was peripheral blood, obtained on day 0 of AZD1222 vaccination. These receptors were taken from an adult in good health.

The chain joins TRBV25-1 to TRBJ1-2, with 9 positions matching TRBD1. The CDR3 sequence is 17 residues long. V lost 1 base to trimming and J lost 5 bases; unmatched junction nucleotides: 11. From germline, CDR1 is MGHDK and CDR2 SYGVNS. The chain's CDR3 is CASSEWGATGGAYGYTF. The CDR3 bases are TGTGCCAGCAGTGAATGGGGAGCTACAGGGGGCGCGTATGGCTACACCTTC.

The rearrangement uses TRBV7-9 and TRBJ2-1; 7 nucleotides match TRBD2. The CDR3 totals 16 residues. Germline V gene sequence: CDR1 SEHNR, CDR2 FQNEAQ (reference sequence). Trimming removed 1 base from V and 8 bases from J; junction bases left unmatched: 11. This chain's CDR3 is CASSLGGSLFIDEQFF. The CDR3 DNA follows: TGTGCCAGCAGCTTAGGCGGGAGTCTTTTTATCGATGAGCAGTTCTTC.

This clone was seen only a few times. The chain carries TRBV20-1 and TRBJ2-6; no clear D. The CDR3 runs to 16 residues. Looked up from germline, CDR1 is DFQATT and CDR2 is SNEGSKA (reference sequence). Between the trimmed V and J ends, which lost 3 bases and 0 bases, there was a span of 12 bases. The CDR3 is CSASTMLGSGANVLTF. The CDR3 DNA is TGCAGTGCTAGTACGATGTTGGGCTCTGGGGCCAACGTCCTGACTTTC.

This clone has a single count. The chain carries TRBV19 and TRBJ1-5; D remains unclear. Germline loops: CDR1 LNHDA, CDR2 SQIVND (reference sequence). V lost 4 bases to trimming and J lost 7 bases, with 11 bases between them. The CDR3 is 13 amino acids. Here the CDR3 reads CASSKGPRQPQHF. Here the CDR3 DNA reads TGTGCCAGTAGTAAAGGGCCCCGGCAGCCCCAGCATTTT.

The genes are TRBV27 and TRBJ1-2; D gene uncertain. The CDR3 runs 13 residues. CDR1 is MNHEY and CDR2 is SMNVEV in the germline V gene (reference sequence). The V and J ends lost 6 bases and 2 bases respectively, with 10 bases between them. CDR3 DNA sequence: TGTGCCAGCAGCCCGACGGGAAACTATGGCTACACCTTC. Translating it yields CASSPTGNYGYTF.

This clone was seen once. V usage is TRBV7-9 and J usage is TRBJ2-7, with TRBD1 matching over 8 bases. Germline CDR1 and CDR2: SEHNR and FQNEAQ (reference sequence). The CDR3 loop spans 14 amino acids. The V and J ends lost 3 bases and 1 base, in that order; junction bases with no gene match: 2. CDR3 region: CASSLGDRSYEQYF. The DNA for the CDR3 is TGTGCCAGCAGCTTGGGGGACAGGTCCTACGAGCAGTACTTC.

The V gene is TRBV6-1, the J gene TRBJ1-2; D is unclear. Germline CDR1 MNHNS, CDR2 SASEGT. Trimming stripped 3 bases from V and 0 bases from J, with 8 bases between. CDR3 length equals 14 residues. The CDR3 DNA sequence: TGTGCCAGCAGTGACACCGGGACTAACTATGGCTACACCTTC. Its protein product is CASSDTGTNYGYTF.

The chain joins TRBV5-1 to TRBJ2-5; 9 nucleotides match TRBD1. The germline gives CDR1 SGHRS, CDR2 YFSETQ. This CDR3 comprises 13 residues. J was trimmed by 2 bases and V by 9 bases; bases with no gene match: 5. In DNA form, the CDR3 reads TGCGCCACCCGGGGGACAGGGCAAGAGACCCAGTACTTC. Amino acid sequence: CATRGTGQETQYF.

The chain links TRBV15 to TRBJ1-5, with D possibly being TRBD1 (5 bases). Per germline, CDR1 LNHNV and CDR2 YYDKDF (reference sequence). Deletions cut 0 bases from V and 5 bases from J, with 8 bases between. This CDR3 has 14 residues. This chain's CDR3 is CATSRDGGDQPQHF. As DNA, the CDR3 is TGTGCCACCAGCAGAGACGGGGGGGATCAGCCCCAGCATTTT.

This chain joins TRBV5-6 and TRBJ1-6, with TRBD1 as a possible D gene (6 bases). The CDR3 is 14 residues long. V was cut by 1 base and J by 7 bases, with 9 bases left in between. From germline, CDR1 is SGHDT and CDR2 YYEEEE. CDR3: CASSLNRANSPLHF. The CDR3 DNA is TGTGCCAGCAGCTTGAACAGGGCGAATTCACCCCTCCACTTT.

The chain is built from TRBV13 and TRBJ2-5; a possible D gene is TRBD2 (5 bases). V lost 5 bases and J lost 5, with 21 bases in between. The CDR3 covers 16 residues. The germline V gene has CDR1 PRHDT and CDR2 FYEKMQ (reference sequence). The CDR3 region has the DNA TGTGCCAGCAGCCCCAAGAGTACTAGTTTTCGGGAGACCCAGTACTTC. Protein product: CASSPKSTSFRETQYF.

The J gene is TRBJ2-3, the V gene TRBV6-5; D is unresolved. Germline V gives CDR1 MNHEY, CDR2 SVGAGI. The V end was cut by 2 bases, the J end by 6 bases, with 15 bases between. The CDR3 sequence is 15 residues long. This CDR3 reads CASSYDFVYGDTQYF. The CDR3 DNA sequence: TGTGCCAGCAGTTACGACTTTGTCTATGGGGATACGCAGTATTTT.

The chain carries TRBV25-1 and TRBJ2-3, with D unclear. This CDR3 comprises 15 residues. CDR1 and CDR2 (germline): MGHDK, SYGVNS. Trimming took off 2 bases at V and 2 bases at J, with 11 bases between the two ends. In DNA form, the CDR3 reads TGTGCCAGCAGTGAAGGTCTAACCCTCACAGATACGCAGTATTTT. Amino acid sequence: CASSEGLTLTDTQYF.

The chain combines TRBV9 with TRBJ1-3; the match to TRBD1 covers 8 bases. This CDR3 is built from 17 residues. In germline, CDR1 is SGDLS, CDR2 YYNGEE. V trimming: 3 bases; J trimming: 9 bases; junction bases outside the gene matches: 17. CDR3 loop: CASSAEFGQGPFGTIYF. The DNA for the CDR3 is TGTGCCAGCAGCGCCGAGTTTGGACAGGGTCCTTTTGGCACCATATATTTT.

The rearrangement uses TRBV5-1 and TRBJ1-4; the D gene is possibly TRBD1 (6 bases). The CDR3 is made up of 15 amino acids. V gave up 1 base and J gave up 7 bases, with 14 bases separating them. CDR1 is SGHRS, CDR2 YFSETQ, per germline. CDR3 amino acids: CASSLSDRSFEKLFF. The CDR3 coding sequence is TGCGCCAGCAGCTTGTCAGACAGGAGCTTTGAAAAACTGTTTTTT.

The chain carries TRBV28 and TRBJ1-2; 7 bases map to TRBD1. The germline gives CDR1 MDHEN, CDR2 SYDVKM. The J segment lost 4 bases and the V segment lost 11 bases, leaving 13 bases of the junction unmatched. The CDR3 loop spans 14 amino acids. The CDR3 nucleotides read TGTGCCGGAGCCAGGGCAGGGGGTAGCTATGGCTACACCTTC. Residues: CAGARAGGSYGYTF.

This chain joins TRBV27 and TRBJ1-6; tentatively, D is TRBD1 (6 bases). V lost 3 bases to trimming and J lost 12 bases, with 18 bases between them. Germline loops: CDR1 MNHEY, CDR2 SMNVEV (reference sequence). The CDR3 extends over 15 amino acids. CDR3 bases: TGTGCCAGCAGTTTTACAGGGACGGTCGAGGTACCCCTCCACTTT. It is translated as CASSFTGTVEVPLHF.

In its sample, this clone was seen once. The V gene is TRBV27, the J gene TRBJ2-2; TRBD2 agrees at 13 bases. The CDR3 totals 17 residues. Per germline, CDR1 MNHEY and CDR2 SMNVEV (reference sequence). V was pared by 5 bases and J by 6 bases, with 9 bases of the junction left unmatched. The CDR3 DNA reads TGTGCCAGCAGTCAGAGACTAGCGGGGGGTTTCGCCGGGGAGCTGTTTTTT. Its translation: CASSQRLAGGFAGELFF.

The CDR3, as DNA: TGTGCCAGCAGTTACTCGAGGGACGGCACTTCCCCCATGTGGACCTTC. Its translation is CASSYSRDGTSPMWTF. This sequence joins TRBV6-2 or TRBV6-3 and TRBJ1-2; possibly TRBD1 for D (5 bases). The CDR3 contains 16 residues. The V and J ends lost 0 bases and 14 bases respectively, with 25 bases between them. CDR1 and CDR2 from the germline V gene are MNHEY and SVGEGT.

The CDR3 nucleotides are TGTGCCAGCAGTCCCCGGACTATGTACGAGCAGTACTTC. It translates to CASSPRTMYEQYF. J is TRBJ2-7 and V is TRBV6-5, with a weak D call TRBD2 (6 bases). Germline V CDR1 and CDR2: MNHEY, SVGAGI. Trimming took off 5 bases at V and 4 bases at J, with 12 bases between the two ends. This CDR3 is 13 amino acids long.

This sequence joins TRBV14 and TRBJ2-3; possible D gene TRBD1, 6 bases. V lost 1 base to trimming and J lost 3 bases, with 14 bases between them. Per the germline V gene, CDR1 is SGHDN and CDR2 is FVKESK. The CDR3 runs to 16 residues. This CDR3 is CASSQVVGTKTDTQYF. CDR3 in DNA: TGTGCCAGCAGCCAAGTTGTGGGGACAAAAACAGATACGCAGTATTTT.

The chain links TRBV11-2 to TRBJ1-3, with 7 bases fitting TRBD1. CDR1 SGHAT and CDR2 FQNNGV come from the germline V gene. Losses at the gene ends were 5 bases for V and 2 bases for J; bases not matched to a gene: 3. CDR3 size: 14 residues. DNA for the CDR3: TGTGCCAGCAGCAAAGGGGGCCCTGGAAACACCATATATTTT. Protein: CASSKGGPGNTIYF.